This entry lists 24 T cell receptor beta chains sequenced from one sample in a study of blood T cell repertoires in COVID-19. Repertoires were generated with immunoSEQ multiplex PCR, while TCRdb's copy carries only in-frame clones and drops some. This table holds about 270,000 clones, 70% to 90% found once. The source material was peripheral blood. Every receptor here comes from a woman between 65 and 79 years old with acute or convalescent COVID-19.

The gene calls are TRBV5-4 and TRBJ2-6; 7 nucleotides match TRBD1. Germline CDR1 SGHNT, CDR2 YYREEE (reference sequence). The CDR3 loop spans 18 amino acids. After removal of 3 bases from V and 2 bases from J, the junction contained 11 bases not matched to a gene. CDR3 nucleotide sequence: TGTGCCAGCAGCTCGGACAGGTTAGGTCTGGCTGGGGCCAACGTCCTGACTTTC. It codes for CASSSDRLGLAGANVLTF.

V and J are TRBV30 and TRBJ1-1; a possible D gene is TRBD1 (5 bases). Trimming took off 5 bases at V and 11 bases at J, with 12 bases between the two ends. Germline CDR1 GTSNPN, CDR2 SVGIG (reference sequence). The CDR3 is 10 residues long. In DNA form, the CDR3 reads TGTGCCTGGTTGGGGCGGGAGGCTTTCTTT. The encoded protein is CAWLGREAFF.

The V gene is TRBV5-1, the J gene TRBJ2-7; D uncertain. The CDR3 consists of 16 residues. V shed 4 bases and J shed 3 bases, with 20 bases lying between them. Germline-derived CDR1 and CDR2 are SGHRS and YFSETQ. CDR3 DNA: TGCGCCAGCAGCCCGGCCCTTGGGCAGGCCGTCTACGAGCAGTACTTC. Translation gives CASSPALGQAVYEQYF.

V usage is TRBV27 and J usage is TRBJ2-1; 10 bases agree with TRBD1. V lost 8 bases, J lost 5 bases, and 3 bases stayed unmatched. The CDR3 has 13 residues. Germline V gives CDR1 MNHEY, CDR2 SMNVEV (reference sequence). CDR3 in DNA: TGTGCCAGCGAGGGACAGGGGAACAATGAGCAGTTCTTC. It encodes CASEGQGNNEQFF.

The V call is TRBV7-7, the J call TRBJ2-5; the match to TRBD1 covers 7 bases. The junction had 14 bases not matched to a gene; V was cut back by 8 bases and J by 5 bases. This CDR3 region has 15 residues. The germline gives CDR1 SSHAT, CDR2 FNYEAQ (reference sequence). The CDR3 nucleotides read TGTGCCAGCGGAACGGGCAGGGGGTCGGAGGAGACCCAGTACTTC. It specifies CASGTGRGSEETQYF.

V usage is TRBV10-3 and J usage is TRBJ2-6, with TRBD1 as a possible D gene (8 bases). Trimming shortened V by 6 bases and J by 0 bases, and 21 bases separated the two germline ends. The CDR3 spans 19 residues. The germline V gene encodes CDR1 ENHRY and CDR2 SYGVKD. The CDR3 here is CAIRDRVSGRGSGANVLTF. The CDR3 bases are TGTGCCATCAGGGACAGGGTGTCAGGGAGGGGCTCTGGGGCCAACGTCCTGACTTTC.

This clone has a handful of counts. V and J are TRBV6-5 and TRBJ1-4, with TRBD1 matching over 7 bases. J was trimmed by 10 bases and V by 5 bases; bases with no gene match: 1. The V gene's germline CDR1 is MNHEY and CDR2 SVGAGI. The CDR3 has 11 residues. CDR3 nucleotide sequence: TGTGCCAGCAGTCAGGGGGGAAAACTGTTTTTT. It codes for CASSQGGKLFF.

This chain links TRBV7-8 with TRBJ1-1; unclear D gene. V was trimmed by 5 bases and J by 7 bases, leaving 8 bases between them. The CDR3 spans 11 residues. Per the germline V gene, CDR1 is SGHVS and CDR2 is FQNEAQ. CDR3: CASSPMVEAFF. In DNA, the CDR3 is TGTGCCAGCAGCCCTATGGTTGAAGCTTTCTTT.

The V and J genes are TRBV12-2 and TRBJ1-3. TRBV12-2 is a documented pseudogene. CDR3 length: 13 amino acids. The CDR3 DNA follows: TGTGCAAGTGGGCGGGGCTCTGGAAACACCATATATTTT. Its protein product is CASGRGSGNTIYF.

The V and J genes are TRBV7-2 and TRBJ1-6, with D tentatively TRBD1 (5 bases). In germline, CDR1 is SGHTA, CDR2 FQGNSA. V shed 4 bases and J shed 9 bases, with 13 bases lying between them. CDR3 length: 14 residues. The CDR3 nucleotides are TGTGCCAGCAGCTCAGCGCAGGGAAGTTCACCCCTCCACTTT. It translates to CASSSAQGSSPLHF.

DNA of the CDR3: TGTGCCAGCAGCCAAGATAGGCAGGGGGCTCGAGGCTACACCTTC. Its protein product is CASSQDRQGARGYTF. The chain carries TRBV3-1 (or the pseudogene TRBV3-2) and TRBJ1-2; 8 bases align to TRBD1. After removal of 0 bases from V and 8 bases from J, the junction contained 8 bases not matched to a gene. CDR3 length equals 15 residues. Germline V gene sequence: CDR1 LGHDT, CDR2 YNNKEL (reference sequence).

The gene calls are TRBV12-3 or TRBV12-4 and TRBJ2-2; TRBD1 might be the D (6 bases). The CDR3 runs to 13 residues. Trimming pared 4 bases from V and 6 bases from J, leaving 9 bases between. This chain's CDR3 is CASSYRVAGELFF. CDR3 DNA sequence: TGTGCCAGCAGTTACAGGGTAGCCGGGGAGCTGTTTTTT.

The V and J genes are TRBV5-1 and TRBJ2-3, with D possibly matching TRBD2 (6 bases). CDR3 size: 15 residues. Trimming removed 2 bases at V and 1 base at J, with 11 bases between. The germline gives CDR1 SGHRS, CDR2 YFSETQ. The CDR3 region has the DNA TGCGCCAGCAGCTTTCGGGCTAGCGGCACAGATACGCAGTATTTT. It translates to CASSFRASGTDTQYF.

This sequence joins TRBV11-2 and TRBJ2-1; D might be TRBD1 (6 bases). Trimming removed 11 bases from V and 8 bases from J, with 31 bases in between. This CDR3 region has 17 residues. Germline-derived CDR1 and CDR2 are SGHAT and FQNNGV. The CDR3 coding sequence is TGTGCCGCTGGCGACCGGTATGGGGTCACAGGGAGCGATGAGCAGTTCTTC. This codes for CAAGDRYGVTGSDEQFF.

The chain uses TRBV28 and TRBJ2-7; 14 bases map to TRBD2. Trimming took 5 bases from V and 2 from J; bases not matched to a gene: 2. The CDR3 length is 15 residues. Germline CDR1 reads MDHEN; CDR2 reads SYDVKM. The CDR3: CASSRTSGGPYEQYF. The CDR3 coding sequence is TGTGCCAGCAGTCGGACTAGCGGGGGGCCCTACGAGCAGTACTTC.

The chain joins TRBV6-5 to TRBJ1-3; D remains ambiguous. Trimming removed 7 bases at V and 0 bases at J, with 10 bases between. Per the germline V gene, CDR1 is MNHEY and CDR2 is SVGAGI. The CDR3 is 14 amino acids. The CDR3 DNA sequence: TGTGCCAGCAAGAACAGTCCCTCTGGAAACACCATATATTTT. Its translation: CASKNSPSGNTIYF.

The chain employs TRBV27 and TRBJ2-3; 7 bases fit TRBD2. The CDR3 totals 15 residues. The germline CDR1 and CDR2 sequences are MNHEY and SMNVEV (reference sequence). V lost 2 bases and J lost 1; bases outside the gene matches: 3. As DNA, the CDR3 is TGTGCCAGCAGTTTAGACGCGGGAGGCACAGATACGCAGTATTTT. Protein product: CASSLDAGGTDTQYF.

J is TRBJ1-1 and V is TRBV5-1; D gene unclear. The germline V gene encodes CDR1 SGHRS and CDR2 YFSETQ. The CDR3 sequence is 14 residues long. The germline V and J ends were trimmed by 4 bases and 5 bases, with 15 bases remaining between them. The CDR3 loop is CASSPGRWRTEAFF. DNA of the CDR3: TGCGCCAGCAGCCCCGGGAGGTGGCGTACTGAAGCTTTCTTT.

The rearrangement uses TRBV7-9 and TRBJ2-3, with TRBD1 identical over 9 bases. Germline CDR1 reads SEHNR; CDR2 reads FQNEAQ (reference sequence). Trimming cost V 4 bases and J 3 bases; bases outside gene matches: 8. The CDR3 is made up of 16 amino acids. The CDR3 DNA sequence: TGTGCCAGCAGCTCACCGGGACAGGGAAGGACAGATACGCAGTATTTT. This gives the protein CASSSPGQGRTDTQYF.

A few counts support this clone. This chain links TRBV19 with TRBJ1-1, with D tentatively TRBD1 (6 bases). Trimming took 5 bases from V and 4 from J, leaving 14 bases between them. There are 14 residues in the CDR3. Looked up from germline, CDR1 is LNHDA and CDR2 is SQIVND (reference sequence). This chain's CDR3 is CASSVQGRATEAFF. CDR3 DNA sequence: TGTGCCAGTAGTGTCCAGGGGCGGGCCACTGAAGCTTTCTTT.

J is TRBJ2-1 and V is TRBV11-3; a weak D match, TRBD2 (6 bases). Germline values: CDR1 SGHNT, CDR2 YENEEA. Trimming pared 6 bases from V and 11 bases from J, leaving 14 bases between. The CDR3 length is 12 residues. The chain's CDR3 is CASSRGGVKQFF. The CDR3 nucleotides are TGTGCCAGCAGTCGAGGAGGGGTTAAGCAGTTCTTC.

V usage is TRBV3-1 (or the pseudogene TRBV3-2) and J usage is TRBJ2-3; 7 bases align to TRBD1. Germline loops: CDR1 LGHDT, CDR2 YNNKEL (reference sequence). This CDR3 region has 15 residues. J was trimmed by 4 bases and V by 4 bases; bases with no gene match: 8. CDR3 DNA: TGTGCCAGCAGCCCTTCCGGGACAGAATCAGATACGCAGTATTTT. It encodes CASSPSGTESDTQYF.

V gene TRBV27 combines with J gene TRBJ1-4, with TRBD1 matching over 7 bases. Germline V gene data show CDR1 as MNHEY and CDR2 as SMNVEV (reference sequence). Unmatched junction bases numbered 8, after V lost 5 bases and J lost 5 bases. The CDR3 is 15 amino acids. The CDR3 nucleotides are TGTGCCAGCAGTCCGTTGGACAGGAGAAATGAAAAACTGTTTTTT. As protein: CASSPLDRRNEKLFF.

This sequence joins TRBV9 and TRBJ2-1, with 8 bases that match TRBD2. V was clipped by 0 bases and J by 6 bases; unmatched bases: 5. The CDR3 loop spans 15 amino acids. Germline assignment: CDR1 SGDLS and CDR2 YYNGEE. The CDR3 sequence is CASSVGGSGVNEQFF. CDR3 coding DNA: TGTGCCAGCAGCGTAGGTGGTAGCGGGGTCAATGAGCAGTTCTTC.